A selection of T cell receptor beta chains follows, all from one sample in a study of T cell changes during pregnancy in multiple sclerosis. Assay: immunoSEQ multiplex PCR; the TCRdb copy retains only in-frame clones and omits some. Of roughly 99,000 clones in the sample, about 90% were seen once. The sample was peripheral blood, taken in the third trimester of pregnancy. These receptors all come from a female donor in good health, enrolled as a control in a pregnancy study. Each CDR3 is given with its conserved first and last residue. The D gene is left open where the match is weak. Size is stated for part of the rows, as once, few or many counts, or as a class when the clone is expanded.

>.|TRBV6-1|TRBJ2-7|.
CAIAPAQDTYEQYF
TGTGCCATCGCCCCCGCCCAGGATACCTACGAGCAGTACTTC
>.|TRBV6-1|TRBJ2-7|TRBD1
CASSERYRGRLGYEQYF
TGTGCCAGCAGTGAAAGGTACAGGGGACGTCTTGGATACGAGCAGTACTTC
>.|TRBV7-8|TRBJ1-1|.
CASNLRDTNTEAFF
TGTGCCAGCAATCTACGGGACACGAACACTGAAGCTTTCTTT
>.|TRBV14|TRBJ1-4|TRBD1
CASSLTTGAPKKLFF
TGTGCCAGCAGCCTCACGACAGGGGCCCCAAAAAAACTGTTTTTT
>.|TRBV7-9|TRBJ1-1|TRBD1
CASSHQNGTGITEAFF
TGTGCCAGCAGCCACCAAAACGGGACAGGGATTACTGAAGCTTTCTTT
>.|TRBV18|TRBJ1-5|TRBD1
CASSVLGQGPGQPQHF
TGTGCCAGCTCAGTATTGGGACAGGGCCCAGGCCAGCCCCAGCATTTT
>once|TRBV27|TRBJ2-7|TRBD1
CASSVGQGYEQYF
TGTGCCAGCAGTGTGGGACAGGGGTACGAGCAGTACTTC
>.|TRBV5-6|TRBJ2-7|TRBD1
CASSVGGTGNEQYF
TGTGCCAGCAGCGTGGGGGGGACAGGGAATGAGCAGTACTTC
>.|TRBV5-1|TRBJ1-2|.
CASSPQEANYGYTF
TGCGCCAGCAGCCCCCAGGAAGCTAACTATGGCTACACCTTC
>.|TRBV5-1|TRBJ2-5|TRBD1
CASSFVFSEQGRKETQYF
TGCGCCAGCAGCTTCGTTTTTTCCGAACAGGGGAGAAAGGAGACCCAGTACTTC
>.|TRBV5-1|TRBJ1-1|TRBD1
CASREGASTEAFF
TGCGCCAGCAGGGAGGGGGCAAGCACTGAAGCTTTCTTT
>.|TRBV6-5|TRBJ2-7|.
CASSYVQGTPSYEQYF
TGTGCCAGCAGTTACGTTCAGGGGACCCCTTCCTACGAGCAGTACTTC
>.|TRBV5-4|TRBJ2-3|TRBD2
CASRATSGGAPDTQYF
TGTGCCAGCAGGGCTACTAGCGGGGGGGCCCCAGATACGCAGTATTTT
>.|TRBV15|TRBJ1-2|.
CATSTDRNYGYTF
TGTGCCACCAGCACGGACAGAAACTATGGCTACACCTTC
>.|TRBV21-1|TRBJ2-2|.
CASSLGGGAGTGELFF
TGTGCCAGCAGTTTAGGCGGGGGGGCCGGTACCGGGGAGCTGTTTTTT
>once|TRBV14|TRBJ1-1|TRBD1
CASSHAGGMNTEAFF
TGTGCCAGCAGCCACGCAGGGGGGATGAACACTGAAGCTTTCTTT
>.|TRBV15|TRBJ2-7|TRBD2
CATSEGSGGIYEQYF
TGTGCCACCAGCGAGGGTAGCGGGGGCATCTACGAGCAGTACTTC